This T cell receptor beta chain is from a study of blood T cells in healthy people across ages. The germline V and J ends were trimmed by 2 bases and 7 bases, with 11 bases remaining between them. The CDR3 is 14 amino acids. Combining a sample-barcoded 5' primer with a J-beta primer mix, a second PCR ran for 7 to 11 cycles. TCRdb fed the 5' RACE reads into MiXCR, producing one record per CDR3 protein. The sample lists hundreds of thousands of distinct CDR3 sequences; 58% were seen once. The specimen was blood. This chain uses TRBV12-3 or TRBV12-4 with TRBJ2-2; TRBD2 is a possible D gene (6 bases). The TCR originated in a man aged 25 to 45 in good health. The CDR3 region has the DNA TGTGCCAGCAGTTTAAGACTAGATAGCGGGGAGCTGTTTTTT. Its protein is CASSLRLDSGELFF.